The 20 T cell receptor beta chains below all came from one sample that was sequenced in a study of blood T cell repertoires in COVID-19. The protocol was immunoSEQ multiplex PCR, while the TCRdb copy is restricted to in-frame clones and leaves out a portion. The data contain under 300,000 clones, 70% to 90% of them singletons. Sample: PBMCs or T cells enriched from blood (not recorded which). These receptors originate from a woman between 35 and 50 years old with acute COVID-19.

There are many counts of this clone. The CDR3 here is CASSAIGTSDSYEQYF. For the CDR3, the DNA is TGTGCCAGCAGTGCAATCGGGACTAGCGACTCCTACGAGCAGTACTTC. This chain joins TRBV6-2 or TRBV6-3 and TRBJ2-7, with TRBD2 matching 10 bases. With V trimmed by 5 bases and J by 0 bases, 7 bases remained unmatched. The CDR3 covers 16 residues. Germline lookup yields CDR1 MNHEY and CDR2 SVGEGT.

J is TRBJ2-3 and V is TRBV11-3; perhaps TRBD2 as D (6 bases). CDR1 and CDR2 from the germline V gene are SGHNT and YENEEA. The CDR3 has 13 amino acids. V shed 4 bases and J shed 8 bases, with 13 bases lying between them. The CDR3 protein is CASSSLAALTQYF. The CDR3 nucleotides are TGTGCCAGCAGCTCCTTAGCGGCCCTTACGCAGTATTTT.

The chain has TRBV9 and TRBJ2-3, with TRBD1 as a possible D gene (6 bases). The CDR3 consists of 14 residues. Trimming removed 3 bases at V and 3 bases at J, with 11 bases between. Germline V gene lookup returns CDR1 SGDLS and CDR2 YYNGEE. Here the CDR3 DNA reads TGTGCCAGCAGCGCCGGGACATTTACAGATACGCAGTATTTT. Residues: CASSAGTFTDTQYF.

The chain is built from TRBV14 and TRBJ2-1; D remains ambiguous. V was trimmed by 0 bases and J by 9 bases, leaving 6 bases between them. Germline V gene sequence: CDR1 SGHDN, CDR2 FVKESK. The CDR3 has 12 residues. CDR3 nucleotides: TGTGCCAGCAGCCAAGATTTCCTTGAGCAGTTCTTC. Residues: CASSQDFLEQFF.

This CDR3 reads CASKGTPTSGEQFF. DNA of the CDR3: TGCGCCAGCAAGGGGACACCTACTAGTGGTGAGCAGTTCTTC. The rearrangement joins TRBV5-1 to TRBJ2-1, with a possible D match to TRBD1 (6 bases). Trimming stripped 6 bases from V and 9 bases from J, with 19 bases between. The CDR3 totals 14 residues. CDR1 is SGHRS and CDR2 is YFSETQ in the germline V gene.

V usage is TRBV2 and J usage is TRBJ2-7; weak D call: TRBD2 (6 bases). The germline V gene encodes CDR1 SNHLY and CDR2 FYNNEI. The CDR3 contains 14 residues. V was clipped by 2 bases and J by 0 bases, with 8 bases between them. For the CDR3, the DNA is TGTGCCAGCAGTGAAAGCGGGCCCTCCTACGAGCAGTACTTC. Translating it yields CASSESGPSYEQYF. Based on the CDR3 plus reference TRBV2 and TRBJ2-7, the full variable domain is EPEVTQTPSHQVTQMGQEVILRCVPISNHLYFYWYRQILGQKVEFLVSFYNNEISEKSEIFDDQFSVERPDGSNFTLKIRSTKLEDSAMYFCASSESGPSYEQYFGPGTRLTVT.

This chain links TRBV5-6 with TRBJ2-7; 9 bases line up with TRBD2. Germline CDR1 SGHDT, CDR2 YYEEEE. Trimming cost V 3 bases and J 3 bases; bases outside gene matches: 10. This CDR3 contains 16 residues. The CDR3 spells CASSYTLGLANYEQYF. CDR3 DNA: TGTGCCAGCAGCTATACTCTTGGACTAGCGAACTACGAGCAGTACTTC.

This chain links TRBV27 with TRBJ2-1; 11 positions agree with TRBD2. This CDR3 is 16 amino acids long. Germline CDR1 MNHEY, CDR2 SMNVEV (reference sequence). The J segment lost 2 bases and the V segment lost 6 bases, leaving 6 bases of the junction unmatched. The DNA of the CDR3 is TGTGCCAGCAGCATAGATAGCGGGAGGGCCTACAATGAGCAGTTCTTC. It encodes CASSIDSGRAYNEQFF.

This clone was found a few times. The chain links TRBV29-1 to TRBJ2-5, with TRBD1 as a possible D gene (6 bases). V lost 7 bases and J 4 bases, leaving 13 bases between the germline ends. The CDR3 extends over 12 amino acids. CDR1 is SQVTM and CDR2 is ANQGSEA in the germline V gene. As DNA, the CDR3 is TGCAGCGCTACAGGGTTAGGAGAGACCCAGTACTTC. Translated, it gives CSATGLGETQYF.

The chain has TRBV11-2 and TRBJ2-5, with TRBD1 identical over 10 bases. CDR3 length: 16 amino acids. Germline values: CDR1 SGHAT, CDR2 FQNNGV. V lost 4 bases to trimming and J lost 5 bases; unmatched junction nucleotides: 10. This CDR3 reads CASSSFEADRGETQYF. In DNA form, the CDR3 reads TGTGCCAGCAGCTCTTTTGAGGCGGACAGGGGGGAGACCCAGTACTTC.

The genes are TRBV11-3 and TRBJ1-2, with D possibly being TRBD1 (5 bases). The CDR3 totals 14 residues. Germline assignment: CDR1 SGHNT and CDR2 YENEEA. V was shortened by 10 bases and J by 0 bases, with 15 bases between the two germline ends. CDR3 sequence reads: CATRPGQANYGYTF. DNA for the CDR3: TGTGCCACCCGCCCAGGGCAAGCTAACTATGGCTACACCTTC.

CDR3 loop: CASSLSAGELFF. CDR3 DNA: TGTGCCAGCAGCTTATCGGCCGGGGAGCTGTTTTTT. V gene TRBV7-8 combines with J gene TRBJ2-2; D unclear. The V gene lost 2 bases and the J gene lost 6 bases, with 4 bases spanning the gap. This CDR3 region has 12 residues. Germline CDR1 SGHVS, CDR2 FQNEAQ.

The chain combines TRBV7-9 with TRBJ2-1; 8 positions agree with TRBD2. This CDR3 has 16 amino acids. CDR1 SEHNR and CDR2 FQNEAQ come from the germline V gene (reference sequence). Trimming cost V 5 bases and J 3 bases; bases outside gene matches: 9. CDR3: CASSHPGLDVYNEQFF. The CDR3 nucleotides are TGTGCCAGCAGCCACCCGGGACTAGACGTCTACAATGAGCAGTTCTTC.

V is TRBV11-1 and J is TRBJ1-2; D is unresolved. CDR3 length equals 14 residues. Germline values: CDR1 SGHAT, CDR2 FQDESV (reference sequence). With 3 bases removed from V and 4 bases from J, the gap between germline ends came to 12 bases. The CDR3 sequence is CASSFPDKFYGYTF. CDR3 nucleotides: TGTGCCAGCAGCTTCCCAGACAAATTCTATGGCTACACCTTC.

The chain recombines TRBV5-1 with TRBJ2-7; D gene unclear. Germline V gene data show CDR1 as SGHRS and CDR2 as YFSETQ. V was trimmed by 0 bases and J by 2 bases, leaving 9 bases between them. This CDR3 spans 14 amino acids. The CDR3 nucleotides read TGCGCCAGCAGCTTGGCAGCGAGCACCTACGAGCAGTACTTC. Its translation is CASSLAASTYEQYF.

V is TRBV5-6 and J is TRBJ2-5; possibly TRBD2 for D (5 bases). The CDR3 covers 17 residues. Germline CDR1 reads SGHDT; CDR2 reads YYEEEE. The V gene lost 0 bases and the J gene lost 2 bases, with 17 bases spanning the gap. In DNA form, the CDR3 reads TGTGCCAGCAGCTTGGATTACGGGGAATCGGGGCAAGAGACCCAGTACTTC. Amino acid sequence: CASSLDYGESGQETQYF.

The chain uses TRBV7-8 and TRBJ1-1; 9 nucleotides match TRBD1. This CDR3 spans 17 amino acids. CDR1 is SGHVS and CDR2 is FQNEAQ in the germline V gene. V lost 5 bases, J lost 0 bases, and 10 bases stayed unmatched. CDR3 bases: TGTGCCAGCAGCCTGAGGACAGGGGACATAATGAACACTGAAGCTTTCTTT. This translates into CASSLRTGDIMNTEAFF. Complete variable domain (other parts from reference TRBV7-8 and TRBJ1-1): GAGVSQSPRYKVAKRGQDVALRCDPISGHVSLFWYQQALGQGPEFLTYFQNEAQLDKSGLPSDRFFAERPEGSVSTLKIQRTQQEDSAVYLCASSLRTGDIMNTEAFFGQGTRLTVV.

V is TRBV19 and J is TRBJ2-7, with 8 bases lining up with TRBD1. This CDR3 is built from 14 residues. Losses at the gene ends were 5 bases for V and 2 bases for J; bases not matched to a gene: 5. CDR1 and CDR2 from the germline V gene are LNHDA and SQIVND (reference sequence). The DNA for the CDR3 is TGTGCCAGTAGTTCCCCGACAGGGGCCTACGAGCAGTACTTC. Translated, it gives CASSSPTGAYEQYF.

This clone was found a few times. The V and J genes are TRBV11-2 and TRBJ2-1; 7 nucleotides agree with TRBD2. This CDR3 region has 13 residues. V lost 0 bases to trimming and J lost 14 bases; unmatched junction nucleotides: 7. Germline lookup yields CDR1 SGHAT and CDR2 FQNNGV. Here the CDR3 DNA reads TGTGCCAGCAGCTTAGAAGCGGGGCTCAGGGAGTTCTTC. This encodes CASSLEAGLREFF.

The V gene is TRBV19, the J gene TRBJ1-1; the D gene is possibly TRBD1 (6 bases). The V end was cut by 7 bases, the J end by 9 bases, with 15 bases between. CDR1 is LNHDA, CDR2 SQIVND, per germline (reference sequence). The CDR3 contains 12 residues. The CDR3 nucleotides read TGTGCCAGTAAGCCCCAACAGGGTCAAGCTTTCTTT. Translating gives CASKPQQGQAFF.